Presented here are 3 T cell receptor beta chains from one specimen sequenced in a study of tumor-infiltrating lymphocytes in localized non-small cell lung cancer. Only in-frame clones appear in the TCRdb table, and some are missing; sequencing was by immunoSEQ multiplex PCR. Altogether a few thousand clones are present, about 51% being singletons, with the ten largest covering roughly 13%. What was sequenced was uninvolved lung tissue not adjacent to the tumor. These receptors all stem from a human donor with non-small cell lung cancer. Some clones in this sample may be carry-over from other donors' samples.

The CDR3 loop reads CARTRAGDGYTF. The CDR3 DNA follows: TGTGCCCGGACCCGCGCAGGCGACGGCTACACCTTC. This rearrangement joins TRBV30 to TRBJ1-2; D unresolved. Looked up from germline, CDR1 is GTSNPN and CDR2 is SVGIG (reference sequence). This CDR3 comprises 12 residues. Trimming left V 8 bases short and J 8 bases short, with 18 bases between.

This clone has more than one count but fewer than ten. The chain carries TRBV10-3 and TRBJ1-4, with D tentatively TRBD1 (5 bases). The CDR3 contains 15 residues. V lost 0 bases and J lost 3, with 8 bases in between. Germline CDR1 reads ENHRY; CDR2 reads SYGVKD. CDR3 coding DNA: TGTGCCATCAGTGAGTCGGGGACGGCTAATGAAAAACTGTTTTTT. It codes for CAISESGTANEKLFF.

V is TRBV7-2 and J is TRBJ2-7; D ambiguous. V was clipped by 7 bases and J by 5 bases, with 18 bases between them. CDR1 and CDR2 from the germline V gene are SGHTA and FQGNSA. This CDR3 has 14 residues. The CDR3 bases are TGTGCCAGCACCATGGGCTCGCGGCAGGACGAGCAGTACTTC. This sequence encodes CASTMGSRQDEQYF.